Included here is one T cell receptor (beta chain) sequence, with context. CDR1 is SGHDT, CDR2 YYEEEE, per germline. This CDR3 is 13 amino acids long. V lost 7 bases and J 0 bases, leaving 11 bases between the germline ends. This entry comes from a study of blood T cell repertoires in COVID-19. Sequencing used immunoSEQ multiplex PCR; TCRdb keeps in-frame clones, though not all of them. The repertoire includes 200,000 to 250,000 clones, 70% to 90% of them detected once, and about 2% sits in the top ten. V is TRBV5-6 and J is TRBJ2-7; a weak D match, TRBD1 (5 bases). This TCR came from a man in his thirties or forties who had recovered from COVID-19. Sequencing was done on a sample of peripheral blood. As DNA, the CDR3 is TGTGCCAGCGGGGCCTGGGGCTCCTACGAGCAGTACTTC. This codes for CASGAWGSYEQYF.